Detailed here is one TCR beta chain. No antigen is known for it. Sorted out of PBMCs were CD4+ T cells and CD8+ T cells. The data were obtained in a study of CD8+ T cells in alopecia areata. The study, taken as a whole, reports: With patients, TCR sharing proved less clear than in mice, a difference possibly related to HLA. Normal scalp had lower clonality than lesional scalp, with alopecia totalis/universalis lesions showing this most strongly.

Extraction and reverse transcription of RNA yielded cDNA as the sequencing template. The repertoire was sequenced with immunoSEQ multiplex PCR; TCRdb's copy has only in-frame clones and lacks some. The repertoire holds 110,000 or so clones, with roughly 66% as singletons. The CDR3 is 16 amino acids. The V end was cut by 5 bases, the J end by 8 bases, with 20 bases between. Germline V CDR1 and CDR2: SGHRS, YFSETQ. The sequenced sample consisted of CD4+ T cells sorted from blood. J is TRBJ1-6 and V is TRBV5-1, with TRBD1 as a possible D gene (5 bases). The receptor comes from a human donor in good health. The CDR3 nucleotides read TGCGCCAGCAGTCTTCTCGGGAGTCAGGGTGATTCACCCCTCCACTTT. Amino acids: CASSLLGSQGDSPLHF.